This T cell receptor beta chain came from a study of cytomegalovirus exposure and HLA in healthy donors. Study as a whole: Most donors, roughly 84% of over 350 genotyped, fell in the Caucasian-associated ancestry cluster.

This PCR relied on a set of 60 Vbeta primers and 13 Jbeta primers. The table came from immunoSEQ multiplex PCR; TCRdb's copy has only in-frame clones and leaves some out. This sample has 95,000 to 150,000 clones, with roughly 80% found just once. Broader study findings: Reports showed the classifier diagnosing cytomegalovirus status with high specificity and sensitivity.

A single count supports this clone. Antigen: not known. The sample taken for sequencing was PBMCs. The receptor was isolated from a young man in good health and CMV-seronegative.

The CDR3 reads CASSFGKPNTEAFF. The CDR3 DNA reads as TGTGCCAGCAGTTTCGGGAAACCGAACACTGAAGCTTTCTTT. This chain links TRBV27 with TRBJ1-1; D uncertain. Germline CDR1 is MNHEY and CDR2 is SMNVEV (reference sequence). Trimming removed 3 bases at V and 1 base at J, with 9 bases between. This CDR3 has 14 amino acids.